The 17 T cell receptor beta chains presented below share a single source sample, sequenced in a study of OX40 agonist ivuxolimab in advanced cancers. The repertoire was sequenced with immunoSEQ multiplex PCR; TCRdb's copy has only in-frame clones and lacks some. This table holds 96,000 or so clones, about 80% found once. This specimen was CD4+ or CD8+ T cells sorted from blood, taken in a trial of the OX40 agonist ivuxolimab. These receptors came from an adult with an advanced solid tumor such as melanoma, head and neck, liver or kidney cancer.

The chain combines TRBV5-6 with TRBJ2-7; 7 positions match TRBD1. After removal of 5 bases from V and 4 bases from J, the junction contained 15 bases not matched to a gene. This CDR3 is built from 16 residues. The germline V gene encodes CDR1 SGHDT and CDR2 YYEEEE. The CDR3 bases are TGTGCCAGCAGAACCCGGGACAGATACTCATTATACGAGCAGTACTTC. Translated: CASRTRDRYSLYEQYF.

This clone was detected once. V is TRBV10-3 and J is TRBJ2-7; 8 nucleotides agree with TRBD2. The CDR3 runs to 14 residues. Looked up from germline, CDR1 is ENHRY and CDR2 is SYGVKD. Trimming cost V 7 bases and J 6 bases; bases outside gene matches: 11. The CDR3 here is CAITKAGEGSEQYF. As DNA, the CDR3 is TGTGCCATCACTAAAGCGGGAGAAGGTTCCGAGCAGTACTTC.

CDR3 in amino acids: CASSRQGLPYEQYF. For the CDR3, the DNA is TGTGCCAGCAGTCGACAGGGTTTACCCTACGAGCAGTACTTC. The gene calls are TRBV6-5 and TRBJ2-7; 7 nucleotides align to TRBD1. The CDR3 has 14 amino acids. The germline V gene encodes CDR1 MNHEY and CDR2 SVGAGI. The V and J ends lost 5 bases and 2 bases, in that order; junction bases with no gene match: 6.

With regard to this clone: The sample holds other DNA sequences that translate to the same CDR3. This chain joins TRBV19 and TRBJ1-1; D remains ambiguous. Trimming shortened V by 5 bases and J by 3 bases, and 16 bases separated the two germline ends. This CDR3 comprises 15 residues. Germline V lookup: CDR1 LNHDA, CDR2 SQIVND (reference sequence). CDR3 loop: CASSFRTVRYTEAFF. CDR3 DNA sequence: TGTGCCAGTAGTTTTCGGACGGTGAGGTACACTGAAGCTTTCTTT.

The chain joins TRBV7-9 to TRBJ2-1, with D uncertain. Germline V gene lookup returns CDR1 SEHNR and CDR2 FQNEAQ (reference sequence). V lost 3 bases, J lost 6 bases, and 15 bases lay in between. The CDR3 extends over 15 amino acids. CDR3 sequence reads: CASSFKKGLSNEQFF. The CDR3 DNA sequence: TGTGCCAGCAGCTTCAAAAAAGGGTTGAGCAATGAGCAGTTCTTC.

The V and J genes are TRBV9 and TRBJ2-5; a possible D gene is TRBD1 (6 bases). Trimming took off 4 bases at V and 2 bases at J, with 15 bases between the two ends. This CDR3 region has 15 residues. Germline CDR1 SGDLS, CDR2 YYNGEE. The CDR3 loop is CASSPPTGLQETQYF. The CDR3 bases are TGTGCCAGCAGCCCCCCAACAGGGTTACAAGAGACCCAGTACTTC.

V gene TRBV28 combines with J gene TRBJ2-5; 7 bases are shared with TRBD1. V shed 2 bases, J shed 2 bases, and the junction held 8 bases outside the gene matches. Germline V gene data show CDR1 as MDHEN and CDR2 as SYDVKM. CDR3 length equals 16 residues. CDR3 in amino acids: CASSLGTAVNQETQYF. As DNA, the CDR3 is TGTGCCAGCAGTTTAGGGACAGCCGTAAATCAAGAGACCCAGTACTTC. Looking up the rest from reference TRBV28 and TRBJ2-5 gives the full variable domain: DVKVTQSSRYLVKRTGEKVFLECVQDMDHENMFWYRQDPGLGLRLIYFSYDVKMKEKGDIPEGYSVSREKKERFSLILESASTNQTSMYLCASSLGTAVNQETQYFGPGTRLLVL.

The chain is built from TRBV2 and TRBJ2-7; 7 nucleotides match TRBD2. Germline CDR1 and CDR2: SNHLY and FYNNEI. The CDR3 loop spans 16 amino acids. V was pared by 1 base and J by 3 bases, with 9 bases of the junction left unmatched. CDR3: CASSEGGGRDVYEQYF. In nucleotides, the CDR3 is TGTGCCAGCAGTGAAGGGGGGGGACGGGACGTCTACGAGCAGTACTTC.

This chain connects TRBV27 to TRBJ2-7, with 7 positions matching TRBD2. CDR3 length: 16 residues. Germline V gene lookup returns CDR1 MNHEY and CDR2 SMNVEV (reference sequence). Losses at the gene ends were 4 bases for V and 4 bases for J; bases not matched to a gene: 13. CDR3 in DNA: TGTGCCAGCAGTTATGGGCAGGCGGGAGCCTTTTACGAGCAGTACTTC. Amino acid sequence: CASSYGQAGAFYEQYF.

J is TRBJ1-1 and V is TRBV7-9; 7 nucleotides line up with TRBD1. CDR3 size: 16 residues. Germline assignment: CDR1 SEHNR and CDR2 FQNEAQ (reference sequence). V gave up 0 bases and J gave up 5 bases; unmatched junction bases: 9. CDR3 in amino acids: CASSLANQGGRTEAFF. The CDR3 DNA reads as TGTGCCAGCAGCTTAGCGAATCAGGGGGGTAGGACTGAAGCTTTCTTT.

The chain links TRBV10-3 to TRBJ1-3; TRBD1 might be the D (5 bases). Trimming removed 2 bases from V and 2 bases from J, with 10 bases in between. The V gene's germline CDR1 is ENHRY and CDR2 SYGVKD. This CDR3 comprises 15 residues. CDR3 protein: CAISEIEGAGNTIYF. CDR3 nucleotides: TGTGCCATCAGTGAGATTGAAGGGGCTGGAAACACCATATATTTT.

DNA for the CDR3: TGCGCCAGCAGCTTGGAACAGGGTTGGGAGACCCAGTACTTC. Amino acid sequence: CASSLEQGWETQYF. The J gene is TRBJ2-5, the V gene TRBV5-1; D perhaps matches TRBD1 (6 bases). CDR3 length: 14 residues. Germline values: CDR1 SGHRS, CDR2 YFSETQ. V was trimmed by 0 bases and J by 5 bases, leaving 11 bases between them.

The chain has TRBV5-1 and TRBJ1-1; 7 bases are a match to TRBD1. J was trimmed by 1 base and V by 7 bases; bases with no gene match: 7. The germline V gene encodes CDR1 SGHRS and CDR2 YFSETQ. This CDR3 is built from 14 residues. The CDR3 is CASSPRGKNTEAFF. Here the CDR3 DNA reads TGCGCCAGCTCACCCAGGGGGAAGAACACTGAAGCTTTCTTT.

This sequence joins TRBV7-9 and TRBJ1-4, with TRBD1 as a possible D gene (5 bases). There are 14 residues in the CDR3. CDR1 and CDR2 from the germline V gene are SEHNR and FQNEAQ (reference sequence). V gave up 1 base and J gave up 8 bases, with 11 bases separating them. The CDR3 DNA follows: TGTGCCAGCAGCTTAGGTCAGGGTAGGGAAAAACTGTTTTTT. Its protein product is CASSLGQGREKLFF.

This clone showed up just once. The chain uses TRBV29-1 and TRBJ2-7; D is possibly TRBD1 (7 bases). Germline assignment: CDR1 SQVTM and CDR2 ANQGSEA. Trimming took off 1 base at V and 3 bases at J, with 19 bases between the two ends. CDR3 length equals 16 residues. In DNA form, the CDR3 reads TGCAGCGTTGAAGGGAGTCGACTAGGGGGCATCTACGAGCAGTACTTC. This translates into CSVEGSRLGGIYEQYF.

The chain uses TRBV6-7 and TRBJ2-7; D unclear. TRBV6-7 is an ORF, with its function uncertain. The V and J ends lost 7 bases and 7 bases respectively, with 5 bases between them. This CDR3 is 9 amino acids long. The CDR3 coding sequence is TGTGCCAGCAAGTTGGAGCAGTACTTC. It is translated as CASKLEQYF.

This rearrangement joins TRBV9 to TRBJ2-7, with D tentatively TRBD2 (6 bases). From germline, CDR1 is SGDLS and CDR2 YYNGEE. This CDR3 contains 15 residues. Trimming left V 1 base short and J 0 bases short, with 11 bases between. The DNA for the CDR3 is TGTGCCAGCAGCGTATTGGGGGACTCCTCCTACGAGCAGTACTTC. It specifies CASSVLGDSSYEQYF.